The TCR beta chain described here comes from a study of blood T cell repertoires in COVID-19. Study overall: Specimens from acute and convalescent COVID-19 originated in the United States, Italy and Spain. In each case, the material was cDNA or gDNA derived from T cells, B-cell-depleted T cells, or PBMCs.

In the original workflow: Amplification of reference gene primers provided the estimated nucleated cell counts. TCRdb's copy holds only in-frame clones and misses some; the assay was immunoSEQ multiplex PCR. V, J and clone size are taken as reported in that table, and D and trimming were inferred from the DNA itself. In the table there are 29,000 or so clones, around 87% of which are singletons. V lost 5 bases to trimming and J lost 4 bases, with 14 bases between them. CDR3 size: 15 residues. Germline CDR1 is SGHTA and CDR2 is FQGNSA. The origin of this receptor is a human donor in a cohort sampled during active COVID-19. The donor label of this sample is uncertain. Input material: peripheral blood. The chain has TRBV7-2 and TRBJ2-2; TRBD1 might be the D (6 bases). In DNA, the CDR3 is TGTGCCAGCAGCAAGCAGGGGTTTGGCACCGGGGAGCTGTTTTTT. Translation gives CASSKQGFGTGELFF.